The 32 T cell receptor beta chains reported below all come from one sample, sequenced in a study of Tregs in tolerant kidney transplant recipients (dated by TCRdb to the late 2010s). Library method: the immunoSEQ multiplex PCR assay. Not all clones reach the TCRdb copy of this immuneACCESS table, which keeps in-frame sequences only. Checked studies attribute under half of the gap to unresolved V genes and leave the rest unexplained. Here the sample has 100,000 to 130,000 clones; almost 90% occur a single time. About 0.31% of the sample lies in the top ten. Reading the label with the study, this specimen's time point is: blood sample drawn before combined kidney and bone marrow transplant. The sequencing here drew on CD4+ T cells from blood, taken before the transplant. The origin of the receptors is a human donor who received a combined kidney and bone marrow transplant.

The chain links TRBV5-1 to TRBJ2-1; maybe TRBD1 (5 bases). In germline, CDR1 is SGHRS, CDR2 YFSETQ. The CDR3 loop spans 15 amino acids. V was cut by 0 bases and J by 4 bases, with 11 bases left in between. The CDR3 is CASSLGQGSYNEQFF. CDR3 sequence (DNA): TGCGCCAGCAGCTTGGGTCAGGGCTCGTACAATGAGCAGTTCTTC. Supplemented by reference TRBV5-1 and TRBJ2-1, the full variable domain reads KAGVTQTPRYLIKTRGQQVTLSCSPISGHRSVSWYQQTPGQGLQFLFEYFSETQRNKGNFPGRFSGRQFSNSRSEMNVSTLELGDSALYLCASSLGQGSYNEQFFGPGTRLTVL.

This clone was recorded a few times. The chain carries TRBV6-4 and TRBJ2-7; 7 nucleotides match TRBD1. The CDR3 is 15 residues long. CDR1 and CDR2 from the germline V gene are MRHNA and SNTAGT. The V segment lost 3 bases and the J segment 1 base; nucleotides outside the gene matches: 6. In DNA, the CDR3 is TGTGCCAGCAGTGATGGGACAGTGCCATCCTACGAGCAGTACTTC. Its translation is CASSDGTVPSYEQYF.

J is TRBJ1-1 and V is TRBV10-3; no clear D gene. Germline V gives CDR1 ENHRY, CDR2 SYGVKD. The CDR3 consists of 11 residues. Trimming cost V 5 bases and J 10 bases, with 11 bases left between them. This CDR3 is CAISPGRGAFF. In DNA, the CDR3 is TGTGCCATCAGTCCCGGGCGGGGAGCTTTCTTT.

This clone has at least ten counts. The J gene is TRBJ2-7, the V gene TRBV19; TRBD2 aligns across 10 bases. This CDR3 spans 14 amino acids. The V segment lost 6 bases and the J segment 3 bases; nucleotides outside the gene matches: 5. Germline CDR1 LNHDA, CDR2 SQIVND (reference sequence). The CDR3 coding sequence is TGTGCCAGTAGCCGGACTAGCGGACACTACGAGCAGTACTTC. It is translated as CASSRTSGHYEQYF.

The rearrangement links TRBV28 to TRBJ2-3; no definite D call. The CDR3 covers 11 residues. V was trimmed by 4 bases and J by 5 bases, leaving 4 bases between them. Germline V CDR1 and CDR2: MDHEN, SYDVKM. The CDR3, as DNA: TGTGCCAGCAGTTCCCTAGATACGCAGTATTTT. It specifies CASSSLDTQYF.

This clone showed up just once. The J gene is TRBJ2-7, the V gene TRBV6-5, with 8 nucleotides matching TRBD1. The V gene end was trimmed by 10 bases and the J gene end by 6 bases; junction bases not matched to a gene: 8. In germline, CDR1 is MNHEY, CDR2 SVGAGI. The CDR3 is 12 amino acids. The CDR3 region is CATRAGGGEQYF. The CDR3 nucleotides are TGTGCCACCAGAGCAGGGGGCGGCGAGCAGTACTTC.

This chain uses TRBV4-1 with TRBJ1-5; the D gene is possibly TRBD1 (6 bases). CDR3 length: 16 amino acids. Germline loops: CDR1 MGHRA, CDR2 YSYEKL. V was clipped by 4 bases and J by 0 bases, with 13 bases between them. The CDR3 DNA reads TGCGCCAGCAGCCCGCCACAGGGTTATAGCAATCAGCCCCAGCATTTT. Its translation is CASSPPQGYSNQPQHF.

The rearrangement links TRBV28 to TRBJ2-3; weak D call: TRBD1 (6 bases). The germline gives CDR1 MDHEN, CDR2 SYDVKM. Trimming cost V 7 bases and J 5 bases, with 13 bases left between them. This CDR3 has 13 residues. The DNA of the CDR3 is TGTGCCAGCACTTATAGGGGGTTAGATACGCAGTATTTT. Protein product: CASTYRGLDTQYF.

This rearrangement joins TRBV15 to TRBJ2-5, with TRBD2 as a possible D gene (7 bases). The CDR3 covers 15 residues. V dropped 0 bases and J dropped 5 bases, with 13 bases sitting between them. Germline V gives CDR1 LNHNV, CDR2 YYDKDF (reference sequence). As DNA, the CDR3 is TGTGCCACCAGCAGAGATAGAGGGGGGGACGAGACCCAGTACTTC. Translated: CATSRDRGGDETQYF.

This chain joins TRBV7-9 and TRBJ2-2; tentatively, D is TRBD2 (5 bases). V was pared by 3 bases and J by 6 bases, with 14 bases between. CDR3 length: 15 residues. Germline CDR1 reads SEHNR; CDR2 reads FQNEAQ (reference sequence). The DNA for the CDR3 is TGTGCCAGCAGCTTTTCCGGGAAAGGCCCCGGGGAGCTGTTTTTT. It translates to CASSFSGKGPGELFF.

The chain joins TRBV5-8 to TRBJ1-2; 9 bases map to TRBD1. CDR1 is SGHTS and CDR2 is YDEGEE in the germline V gene. J was trimmed by 3 bases and V by 0 bases; bases with no gene match: 12. The CDR3 loop spans 18 amino acids. The CDR3 loop is CASSLGDRDSLQDYGYTF. The CDR3 DNA sequence: TGTGCCAGCAGCTTGGGGGACAGGGATTCCCTCCAGGACTATGGCTACACCTTC.

In nucleotides, the CDR3 is TGCGCCAGCAGTGAGTCGCCCCGGGAGACCCAGTACTTC. Protein product: CASSESPRETQYF. The V and J genes are TRBV10-1 and TRBJ2-5; the D is unclear. The germline V and J ends were trimmed by 0 bases and 5 bases, with 7 bases remaining between them. The CDR3 totals 13 residues. Germline V lookup: CDR1 WNHNN, CDR2 SYGVQD (reference sequence).

This clone has a handful of counts. This chain connects TRBV28 to TRBJ2-7; D is uncertain. The germline CDR1 and CDR2 sequences are MDHEN and SYDVKM. The CDR3 length is 11 residues. Between the trimmed V and J ends, which lost 4 bases and 6 bases, there was a span of 7 bases. The CDR3 coding sequence is TGTGCCAGCAGTTCCCCCAGCGAGCAGTACTTC. Its protein is CASSSPSEQYF.

The chain uses TRBV6-1 and TRBJ2-1; D is perhaps TRBD2 (6 bases). The CDR3 contains 13 residues. Germline CDR1 MNHNS, CDR2 SASEGT. V lost 7 bases to trimming and J lost 5 bases, with 12 bases between them. The CDR3 region is CASIRRGDNEQFF. The CDR3 DNA follows: TGTGCCAGCATCCGGAGGGGAGACAATGAGCAGTTCTTC.

This clone came up a few times. V is TRBV6-4 and J is TRBJ2-3; D possibly corresponds to TRBD2 (5 bases). V was shortened by 4 bases and J by 0 bases, with 14 bases between the two germline ends. This CDR3 comprises 16 residues. Germline V CDR1 and CDR2: MRHNA, SNTAGT. DNA of the CDR3: TGTGCCAGCAGTGTATCGGCTAGCAAAAGCACAGATACGCAGTATTTT. It specifies CASSVSASKSTDTQYF.

The chain combines TRBV6-6 with TRBJ1-5; D perhaps matches TRBD1 (6 bases). The CDR3 runs to 14 residues. Between the trimmed V and J ends, which lost 6 bases and 6 bases, there was a span of 15 bases. Per germline, CDR1 MNHNY and CDR2 SVGAGI (reference sequence). The CDR3 here is CASSQGQLSQPQHF. In DNA, the CDR3 is TGTGCCAGCAGCCAAGGACAGCTTTCTCAGCCCCAGCATTTT.

This rearrangement joins TRBV5-5 to TRBJ2-1; a possible D gene is TRBD1 (6 bases). Germline V lookup: CDR1 SGHKS, CDR2 YYEKEE (reference sequence). V gave up 3 bases and J gave up 5 bases, with 12 bases separating them. The CDR3 consists of 14 residues. CDR3 nucleotide sequence: TGTGCCAGCAGCTACAGGGTGTCAAACAATGAGCAGTTCTTC. Protein: CASSYRVSNNEQFF.

In this sample, this clone turned up once. The chain recombines TRBV27 with TRBJ2-3; the D gene is possibly TRBD2 (6 bases). The CDR3 totals 18 residues. Germline lookup yields CDR1 MNHEY and CDR2 SMNVEV (reference sequence). The ends were cut back, 6 bases at V and 5 bases at J, with 27 bases in the middle. CDR3: CASRGGLVSGTWGDTQYF. The CDR3 DNA is TGTGCCAGCAGGGGGGGACTCGTATCCGGGACTTGGGGAGATACGCAGTATTTT.

For the CDR3, the DNA is TGCGCCAGCAGCCCGACAGGGGCGACGAATGAAAAACTGTTTTTT. It encodes CASSPTGATNEKLFF. The rearrangement joins TRBV4-1 to TRBJ1-4; 8 bases agree with TRBD1. With V trimmed by 4 bases and J by 5 bases, 6 bases remained unmatched. The CDR3 is 15 amino acids. Germline CDR1 is MGHRA and CDR2 is YSYEKL.

The genes are TRBV19 and TRBJ1-4, with D perhaps TRBD1 (5 bases). Germline lookup yields CDR1 LNHDA and CDR2 SQIVND (reference sequence). V lost 3 bases and J 5 bases, leaving 13 bases between the germline ends. The CDR3 runs 15 residues. The CDR3: CASSIVGGVNEKLFF. DNA of the CDR3: TGTGCCAGTAGTATCGTCGGGGGGGTAAATGAAAAACTGTTTTTT.

The chain couples TRBV2 to TRBJ2-5; 7 bases line up with TRBD1. Germline V gene sequence: CDR1 SNHLY, CDR2 FYNNEI. V was pared by 6 bases and J by 5 bases, with 6 bases of the junction left unmatched. The CDR3 loop spans 13 amino acids. The CDR3 sequence: CASSDRVRETQYF. The DNA of the CDR3 is TGTGCCAGCAGCGACAGGGTTCGGGAGACCCAGTACTTC. Combining the CDR3 with reference TRBV2 and TRBJ2-5 gives the whole variable domain EPEVTQTPSHQVTQMGQEVILRCVPISNHLYFYWYRQILGQKVEFLVSFYNNEISEKSEIFDDQFSVERPDGSNFTLKIRSTKLEDSAMYFCASSDRVRETQYFGPGTRLLVL.

The sample holds one count of this clone. This chain links TRBV28 with TRBJ2-3, with TRBD2 matching 10 bases. V trimming: 5 bases; J trimming: 4 bases; junction bases outside the gene matches: 3. This CDR3 has 14 residues. Germline V gene lookup returns CDR1 MDHEN and CDR2 SYDVKM. Here the CDR3 reads CASSPSGRSDTQYF. The CDR3 region has the DNA TGTGCCAGCAGTCCTAGCGGGAGATCAGATACGCAGTATTTT.

The chain links TRBV10-3 to TRBJ2-1, with 9 nucleotides matching TRBD2. This CDR3 region has 14 residues. Germline CDR1 ENHRY, CDR2 SYGVKD. V lost 4 bases, J lost 4 bases, and 2 bases stayed unmatched. In DNA, the CDR3 is TGTGCCATCAGTGGACTAGCGGCATACAATGAGCAGTTCTTC. This sequence encodes CAISGLAAYNEQFF.

This chain connects TRBV5-1 to TRBJ1-1; a weak D match, TRBD1 (5 bases). Between the trimmed V and J ends, which lost 4 bases and 2 bases, there was a span of 9 bases. This CDR3 contains 13 residues. In germline, CDR1 is SGHRS, CDR2 YFSETQ. The CDR3 sequence is CASSPQGNTEAFF. CDR3 DNA: TGCGCCAGCAGCCCGCAGGGTAACACTGAAGCTTTCTTT.

The chain uses TRBV5-6 and TRBJ2-2; tentative D call: TRBD1 (5 bases). Trimming stripped 1 base from V and 3 bases from J, with 16 bases between. CDR1 and CDR2 from the germline V gene are SGHDT and YYEEEE. The CDR3 covers 17 residues. The CDR3 loop reads CASSLSQGLSYTGELFF. CDR3 DNA sequence: TGTGCCAGCAGCTTGAGTCAGGGATTATCCTACACCGGGGAGCTGTTTTTT.

The chain has TRBV7-9 and TRBJ2-5; a weak D match, TRBD1 (6 bases). The CDR3 is 17 amino acids. Germline CDR1 SEHNR, CDR2 FQNEAQ (reference sequence). Trimming stripped 5 bases from V and 1 base from J, with 20 bases between. DNA for the CDR3: TGTGCCAGCAGCGCCGAGAGAAGACAGGACTTCCAAGAGACCCAGTACTTC. Amino acid sequence: CASSAERRQDFQETQYF. Together with reference TRBV7-9 and TRBJ2-5, the CDR3 gives the full variable domain: DTGVSQNPRHKITKRGQNVTFRCDPISEHNRLYWYRQTLGQGPEFLTYFQNEAQLEKSRLLSDRFSAERPKGSFSTLEIQRTEQGDSAMYLCASSAERRQDFQETQYFGPGTRLLVL.

J is TRBJ1-3 and V is TRBV30, with D possibly TRBD1 on 5 matching bases. Germline V gene lookup returns CDR1 GTSNPN and CDR2 SVGIG (reference sequence). This CDR3 comprises 13 residues. The germline V and J ends were trimmed by 3 bases and 0 bases, with 6 bases remaining between them. The CDR3 spells CAWRGVSGNTIYF. The DNA for the CDR3 is TGTGCCTGGAGAGGGGTCTCTGGAAACACCATATATTTT.

V and J are TRBV18 and TRBJ1-5; a possible D gene is TRBD1 (6 bases). This CDR3 has 14 residues. Between the trimmed V and J ends, which lost 6 bases and 1 base, there was a span of 10 bases. CDR1 KGHSH and CDR2 LQKENI come from the germline V gene. The CDR3 bases are TGTGCCAGCTCGCGGACAGAGAGCAATCAGCCCCAGCATTTT. It specifies CASSRTESNQPQHF.

The rearrangement joins TRBV9 to TRBJ2-7; D is ambiguous. The germline V gene encodes CDR1 SGDLS and CDR2 YYNGEE. The length of the CDR3 is 13 residues. With 2 bases removed from V and 5 bases from J, the gap between germline ends came to 11 bases. For the CDR3, the DNA is TGTGCCAGCAGCGTTGAACGTCGGGACGAGCAGTACTTC. This gives the protein CASSVERRDEQYF.

This clone was picked up one time. The V gene is TRBV7-9, the J gene TRBJ1-3; D is unclear. The V and J ends lost 5 bases and 0 bases respectively, with 14 bases between them. Germline-derived CDR1 and CDR2 are SEHNR and FQNEAQ (reference sequence). This CDR3 contains 16 residues. The CDR3 sequence: CASSRSPGSSGNTIYF. The CDR3 DNA reads TGTGCCAGCAGCCGAAGCCCAGGAAGCTCTGGAAACACCATATATTTT.

V gene TRBV28 combines with J gene TRBJ2-5; a possible D gene is TRBD1 (5 bases). This CDR3 is built from 16 residues. Germline V gives CDR1 MDHEN, CDR2 SYDVKM. V lost 5 bases and J lost 3, with 19 bases in between. The CDR3 reads CASSPRAQVWEETQYF. The DNA for the CDR3 is TGTGCCAGCAGTCCCAGGGCTCAAGTTTGGGAAGAGACCCAGTACTTC.

The genes are TRBV25-1 and TRBJ1-1, with TRBD1 as a possible D gene (6 bases). CDR3 length equals 12 residues. Germline CDR1 and CDR2: MGHDK and SYGVNS. V lost 6 bases to trimming and J lost 7 bases, with 12 bases between them. In nucleotides, the CDR3 is TGTGCCAGCAGCAGGGGTAAGGATGAAGCTTTCTTT. Translation gives CASSRGKDEAFF.